The clone carrying this T cell receptor beta chain was seen repeatedly, ten times or more. Its antigen remains unknown. The record originates from a study of Graves' ophthalmopathy and Graves' hyperthyroidism. Findings of the study overall: Sensitivity reached 85% to 90% and specificity about 81% for a 13-signature model separating ophthalmopathy from stable hyperthyroidism. Detection in blood was also observed for most expanded thyroid clonotypes above 0.001 frequency.

The germline V gene has CDR1 MDHEN and CDR2 SYDVKM. V gave up 5 bases and J gave up 14 bases, with 12 bases separating them. This CDR3 region has 11 residues. Amplified TCR beta CDR3 regions were obtained using RNA transcripts as template. HTBI primers served in a first-round RT-PCR, which a second-round multiplex PCR followed. TCRdb itself ran the multiplex PCR reads through MiXCR, one entry per CDR3 protein. The table lists about 500,000 distinct CDR3 sequences, approximately 35% of them singletons, with 3.5% to 5% in the top ten. Specimen: peripheral blood or thyroid tissue (not recorded which). The chain is built from TRBV28 and TRBJ1-4, with D possibly TRBD1 on 5 matching bases. The TCR was taken from an adult man with Graves' hyperthyroidism. CDR3: CASSLGGRLFF. CDR3 bases: TGTGCCAGCAGTCTGGGGGGGAGGCTGTTTTTT.